This T cell receptor beta chain was observed in a study of T cells in Graves' hyperthyroidism and ophthalmopathy. The V and J ends lost 0 bases and 3 bases respectively, with 6 bases between them. CDR1 is SQVTM and CDR2 is ANQGSEA in the germline V gene. The CDR3 is 12 amino acids. This clonotype turned up a few times. Using RNA transcripts as the source, TCR beta CDR3 regions were amplified. Carried out on the TCR CDR3, a first-round RT-PCR used the HTBI primer set. TCRdb re-analysed the multiplex PCR reads in MiXCR, keeping a single row per CDR3 protein. The data show roughly 570,000 distinct CDR3 sequences, around 42% seen once. Researchers defined stable Graves' hyperthyroidism as no ophthalmopathy progression within 18 months.

The TCR comes from a young woman with Graves' hyperthyroidism. The source material was peripheral blood or thyroid tissue (not recorded which). J is TRBJ2-7 and V is TRBV29-1, with a weak D call TRBD2 (5 bases). The DNA for the CDR3 is TGCAGCGTTGAAGATCGGGGCTACGAGCAGTACTTC. Translation: CSVEDRGYEQYF.